This TCR beta chain originates from a study of blood T cell repertoires in COVID-19. Looking at the study overall: Both acute and convalescent COVID-19 samples were obtained from the United States, Italy and Spain.

This clone occurred once. In the study's own analysis: For nucleated cells, counts were estimated from reference gene primer amplification. Sequencing was performed with immunoSEQ multiplex PCR; in TCRdb, only in-frame clones are kept and a portion is missing. V, J and clone size reflect that table, while D and trimming were determined from the DNA. In the table there are roughly 100,000 clones, 75% to 90% of which are singletons. The V gene end was trimmed by 5 bases and the J gene end by 3 bases; junction bases not matched to a gene: 6. The CDR3 contains 14 residues. CDR1 is SGHTA and CDR2 is FQGNSA in the germline V gene.

This chain connects TRBV7-2 to TRBJ2-5, with 7 nucleotides matching TRBD2. The sequenced sample consisted of peripheral blood. This TCR derives from a human donor in a cohort sampled during active COVID-19. The CDR3 here is CASSPWGGEETQYF. The CDR3 DNA follows: TGTGCCAGCAGCCCCTGGGGGGGAGAAGAGACCCAGTACTTC.